The next 15 T cell receptor beta chains were all read from a single sample in a study of OX40 agonist ivuxolimab in advanced cancers. Clones were sequenced by immunoSEQ multiplex PCR, and TCRdb holds only the in-frame ones, with some missing. The sample has 60,000 to 90,000 clones, about 81% seen once; the top ten hold more than 4%. The material was CD4+ or CD8+ T cells sorted from blood, obtained in a trial of the OX40 agonist ivuxolimab. Receptor source: an adult with an advanced solid tumor such as melanoma, head and neck, liver or kidney cancer.

In this sample, this clone turned up a few times. The chain has TRBV2 and TRBJ1-2; no definite D call. CDR1 is SNHLY and CDR2 is FYNNEI in the germline V gene. CDR3 length: 12 residues. V lost 7 bases, J lost 8 bases, and 14 bases lay in between. Here the CDR3 DNA reads TGTGCCAGCACGACATCCGCGAGAGGCTACACCTTC. Translated, it gives CASTTSARGYTF.

V usage is TRBV27 and J usage is TRBJ2-5; D possibly uses TRBD1 or TRBD2 (5 bases each). Germline assignment: CDR1 MNHEY and CDR2 SMNVEV (reference sequence). This CDR3 has 16 amino acids. V dropped 4 bases and J dropped 0 bases, with 15 bases sitting between them. This CDR3 reads CASSSVPGTDQETQYF. In DNA, the CDR3 is TGTGCCAGCAGTTCCGTTCCGGGGACGGACCAAGAGACCCAGTACTTC.

This clone was seen only a few times. The rearrangement links TRBV14 to TRBJ1-6; D may be TRBD1 (5 bases). Germline lookup yields CDR1 SGHDN and CDR2 FVKESK. This CDR3 has 15 amino acids. Trimming shortened V by 1 base and J by 9 bases, and 13 bases separated the two germline ends. CDR3 loop: CASSQVKGLTSPLHF. In DNA form, the CDR3 reads TGTGCCAGCAGCCAAGTCAAGGGACTGACTTCACCCCTCCACTTT.

The V gene is TRBV6-5, the J gene TRBJ1-3; 7 bases are a match to TRBD1. Per the germline V gene, CDR1 is MNHEY and CDR2 is SVGAGI. CDR3 size: 15 residues. The trim removed 2 bases at V and 4 bases at J, leaving 5 bases unmatched. In DNA, the CDR3 is TGTGCCAGCAGTTACGACAGGGCTAAGGGAAACACCATATATTTT. Translation gives CASSYDRAKGNTIYF.

This clone was observed once. The rearrangement joins TRBV4-2 to TRBJ2-1, with a tentative D call TRBD2 (5 bases). In germline, CDR1 is LGHNA, CDR2 YNFKEQ. Trimming took 4 bases from V and 7 from J, leaving 17 bases between them. This CDR3 has 15 amino acids. CDR3 nucleotide sequence: TGTGCCAGCAGCCCCTCGGTGGGAGCGAATAATGAGCAGTTCTTC. Amino acid sequence: CASSPSVGANNEQFF.

The CDR3 sequence: CAWKRLAGITDTQYF. The CDR3 nucleotides read TGTGCCTGGAAGAGACTAGCGGGAATCACAGATACGCAGTATTTT. The chain recombines TRBV30 with TRBJ2-3; 11 bases agree with TRBD2. CDR1 and CDR2 from the germline V gene are GTSNPN and SVGIG (reference sequence). The CDR3 length is 15 residues. J gave up 2 bases and V 4 bases, and 5 bases lay outside the gene matches.

This clone has just one count. This chain connects TRBV29-1 to TRBJ2-1, with 11 bases identical to TRBD1. This CDR3 has 14 residues. Looked up from germline, CDR1 is SQVTM and CDR2 is ANQGSEA. With V trimmed by 7 bases and J by 6 bases, 8 bases remained unmatched. Written as DNA, the CDR3 is TGCAGCGCGGGACAGGGGGTTGCGGTCAATGAGCAGTTCTTC. Residues: CSAGQGVAVNEQFF.

This clone was detected a few times. The CDR3 nucleotides are TGTGCCAGTAGTATATCCGGTTCATCCGGAGTCGTTGGCAATCAGCCCCAGCATTTT. Protein sequence: CASSISGSSGVVGNQPQHF. V and J are TRBV19 and TRBJ1-5; D is unresolved. Between the trimmed V and J ends, which lost 2 bases and 2 bases, there was a span of 22 bases. The CDR3 has 19 residues. Germline V gene sequence: CDR1 LNHDA, CDR2 SQIVND (reference sequence).

V and J are TRBV7-9 and TRBJ2-7; no reliable D call. Trimming stripped 3 bases from V and 4 bases from J, with 16 bases between. The CDR3 has 15 residues. Germline assignment: CDR1 SEHNR and CDR2 FQNEAQ (reference sequence). The DNA for the CDR3 is TGTGCCAGCAGCTTTTCCAGTCTAGAACCTTACGAGCAGTACTTC. Its translation is CASSFSSLEPYEQYF.

The CDR3, as DNA: TGTGCCAGCAGGAAGGGACTTTACAATGAGCAGTTCTTC. This gives the protein CASRKGLYNEQFF. The chain uses TRBV6-1 and TRBJ2-1, with a possible D match to TRBD2 (6 bases). Trimming cost V 6 bases and J 4 bases, with 10 bases left between them. CDR3 length equals 13 residues. CDR1 is MNHNS, CDR2 SASEGT, per germline.

Regarding this clone: The germline gene is not matched at one end of the junction; a read error may be the cause. The chain uses TRBV2 and TRBJ1-2; TRBD1 aligns across 8 bases. Looked up from germline, CDR1 is SNHLY and CDR2 is FYNNEI. The CDR3 has 13 residues. The CDR3 DNA sequence: TGTGCCAGCAGTGATATGGACAGGGCTGCTGCGGGATTC. It translates to CASSDMDRAAAGF.

The chain combines TRBV10-3 with TRBJ2-6; 8 nucleotides align to TRBD1. V shed 7 bases, J shed 3 bases, and the junction held 8 bases outside the gene matches. From germline, CDR1 is ENHRY and CDR2 SYGVKD. The CDR3 spans 16 residues. This CDR3 is CAITGQGAVGANVLTF. The CDR3 nucleotides read TGTGCCATCACGGGCCAGGGGGCGGTTGGGGCCAACGTCCTGACTTTC.

The table lists this clone with many counts. J is TRBJ1-1 and V is TRBV20-1; D is unclear. The CDR3 contains 8 residues. Per germline, CDR1 DFQATT and CDR2 SNEGSKA (reference sequence). The CDR3: CRSDSSFF. CDR3 in DNA: TGCAGAAGCGATAGCTCTTTCTTT.

This chain joins TRBV25-1 and TRBJ2-1; TRBD2 matches at 9 bases. V was clipped by 3 bases and J by 4 bases; unmatched bases: 4. The CDR3 has 15 amino acids. Per germline, CDR1 MGHDK and CDR2 SYGVNS. The CDR3 reads CASSDPSGGYNEQFF. The CDR3 DNA reads TGTGCCAGCAGTGACCCAAGCGGGGGGTACAATGAGCAGTTCTTC.

The chain carries TRBV27 and TRBJ2-3; 10 bases are a match to TRBD1. This CDR3 spans 18 amino acids. V shed 5 bases, J shed 6 bases, and the junction held 17 bases outside the gene matches. Looked up from germline, CDR1 is MNHEY and CDR2 is SMNVEV (reference sequence). The CDR3 DNA follows: TGTGCCAGCAGTCGCGCGACGATACCGGGACAGGGGATCGATACGCAGTATTTT. Its translation is CASSRATIPGQGIDTQYF.